This T cell receptor beta chain originates from a study of T cell responses to AZD1222 COVID-19 vaccine. The CDR3 is made up of 13 amino acids. Per germline, CDR1 DFQATT and CDR2 SNEGSKA (reference sequence). The V and J ends lost 3 bases and 7 bases respectively, with 10 bases between them. Profiled with immunoSEQ multiplex PCR; TCRdb holds only in-frame clones, not every one. The repertoire has roughly 140,000 clones, more than 70% of them found once; the top ten carry around 3%. This clone appeared a single time. The antigen remains unidentified. Overall study findings and caveats: Donors skewed white British and female; clonal diversity was possibly underestimated. Spike-specific TCR breadth and depth went up after people got two AZD1222 doses. Epitopes outside B.1.351 and B.1.1.7 mutated regions reportedly drew nearly half of spike TCRs.

This TCR came from an adult who received the AZD1222 COVID-19 vaccine. The source was peripheral blood, collected 28 days after the second AZD1222 dose. The chain has TRBV20-1 and TRBJ1-6, with unresolved D. CDR3 DNA sequence: TGCAGTGCTAGTAATATGAGAAATTCACCCCTCCACTTT. Its translation: CSASNMRNSPLHF.